This entry lists 21 T cell receptor beta chains sequenced from one sample in a study of OX40 agonist ivuxolimab in advanced cancers. Some clones are missing from TCRdb's copy, which holds only in-frame ones; the method was immunoSEQ multiplex PCR. The repertoire has 45,000 or so clones, about nine tenths of them found once; the top ten carry roughly 1.1%. The sample was CD4+ or CD8+ T cells sorted from blood, taken in a trial of the OX40 agonist ivuxolimab. The receptors derive from an adult with an advanced solid tumor such as melanoma, head and neck, liver or kidney cancer.

Points on this clone: A read error may produce the germline difference seen at one junction end. The chain joins TRBV5-4 to TRBJ2-3; D unclear. Looked up from germline, CDR1 is SGHNT and CDR2 is YYREEE (reference sequence). The CDR3 is 15 amino acids. This CDR3 is CASSQVISSTDTQYF. The CDR3 DNA reads as TGCGCCAGCAGCCAAGTAATATCTAGCACAGATACGCAGTATTTT. Based on the CDR3 plus reference TRBV5-4 and TRBJ2-3, the full variable domain is ETGVTQSPTHLIKTRGQQVTLRCSSQSGHNTVSWYQQALGQGPQFIFQYYREEENGRGNFPPRFSGLQFPNYSSELNVNALELDDSALYLCASSQVISSTDTQYFGPGTRLTVL.

This clone was observed a single time. This sequence joins TRBV7-3 and TRBJ2-2; no definite D call. Germline-derived CDR1 and CDR2 are SGHTA and FQGTGA. The V end lost 4 bases, the J end lost 6 bases, and 12 bases lay between the germline ends. CDR3 length: 14 amino acids. The CDR3 sequence is CASSSSYSSGELFF. The CDR3 DNA reads as TGTGCCAGCAGCTCATCATACAGCTCCGGGGAGCTGTTTTTT.

The rearrangement links TRBV18 to TRBJ2-1, with TRBD2 identical over 11 bases. V lost 3 bases and J lost 3; bases outside the gene matches: 1. The CDR3 is 15 residues long. Germline V gene data show CDR1 as KGHSH and CDR2 as LQKENI. CDR3 sequence (DNA): TGTGCCAGCTCACCTGGGACTAGCGGCTACAATGAGCAGTTCTTC. This sequence encodes CASSPGTSGYNEQFF.

The chain employs TRBV5-1 and TRBJ1-1; D might be TRBD1 (5 bases). V dropped 3 bases and J dropped 3 bases, with 12 bases sitting between them. This CDR3 spans 14 amino acids. The germline V gene has CDR1 SGHRS and CDR2 YFSETQ. The CDR3 DNA follows: TGCGCCAGCAGCTACAGCCGAGGGGACACTGAAGCTTTCTTT. Amino acids: CASSYSRGDTEAFF.

This rearrangement joins TRBV25-1 to TRBJ2-2, with D unclear. V was clipped by 5 bases and J by 8 bases, with 15 bases between them. Germline-derived CDR1 and CDR2 are MGHDK and SYGVNS. This CDR3 has 14 amino acids. This chain's CDR3 is CASSRPGLGGELFF. CDR3 nucleotide sequence: TGTGCCAGCAGTAGACCGGGCCTTGGGGGGGAGCTGTTTTTT.

A single count supports this clone. The rearrangement joins TRBV7-2 to TRBJ2-5; 8 nucleotides match TRBD1. This CDR3 contains 15 residues. In germline, CDR1 is SGHTA, CDR2 FQGNSA. The V and J ends lost 4 bases and 5 bases, in that order; junction bases with no gene match: 9. The CDR3 DNA follows: TGTGCCAGCAGCTCCAAGACAGGGGTAGTGGAGACCCAGTACTTC. It codes for CASSSKTGVVETQYF.

V usage is TRBV18 and J usage is TRBJ1-2, with TRBD1 matching 10 bases. Losses at the gene ends were 6 bases for V and 3 bases for J; bases not matched to a gene: 4. This CDR3 has 14 residues. Germline V gene sequence: CDR1 KGHSH, CDR2 LQKENI. The CDR3 spells CASSRQGADYGYTF. CDR3 nucleotide sequence: TGTGCCAGCTCCCGACAGGGGGCTGACTATGGCTACACCTTC.

The rearrangement links TRBV4-1 to TRBJ2-3, with D uncertain. The CDR3 is 16 amino acids. From germline, CDR1 is MGHRA and CDR2 YSYEKL. V lost 4 bases, J lost 0 bases, and 14 bases lay in between. The CDR3 protein is CASSLDRVGSTDTQYF. The CDR3 DNA follows: TGCGCCAGCAGCCTGGACCGGGTCGGCAGCACAGATACGCAGTATTTT.

The chain employs TRBV7-3 and TRBJ1-2; D is uncertain. This CDR3 comprises 13 residues. Per germline, CDR1 SGHTA and CDR2 FQGTGA. The V and J ends lost 5 bases and 3 bases respectively, with 10 bases between them. CDR3 protein: CASSDDPYYGYTF. The CDR3 DNA reads as TGTGCCAGCAGCGACGACCCCTACTATGGCTACACCTTC. The whole variable domain, filled in from reference TRBV7-3 and TRBJ1-2, reads GAGVSQTPSNKVTEKGKYVELRCDPISGHTALYWYRQSLGQGPEFLIYFQGTGAADDSGLPNDRFFAVRPEGSVSTLKIQRTERGDSAVYLCASSDDPYYGYTFGSGTRLTVV.

The chain uses TRBV6-1 and TRBJ1-2, with a tentative D call TRBD1 (5 bases). Trimming stripped 3 bases from V and 8 bases from J, with 16 bases between. The CDR3 contains 14 residues. The germline gives CDR1 MNHNS, CDR2 SASEGT. The CDR3 DNA reads as TGTGCCAGCAGTGAGACTCGCGGGGCGGAAGGCTACACCTTC. It codes for CASSETRGAEGYTF.

The J gene is TRBJ2-1, the V gene TRBV4-3; D remains ambiguous. There are 12 residues in the CDR3. V was trimmed by 1 base and J by 6 bases, leaving 4 bases between them. Germline loops: CDR1 LGHNA, CDR2 YSLEER. CDR3 DNA: TGCGCCAGCAGCCAAGGGGGCAATGAGCAGTTCTTC. As protein: CASSQGGNEQFF.

The V gene is TRBV21-1, the J gene TRBJ1-1; the table gives TRBD1 as D, unverified against the DNA. TRBV21-1 is tagged as a pseudogene. The CDR3 is made up of 13 amino acids. The CDR3 sequence is CASRDRENTEAFF. The CDR3 DNA sequence: TGTGCCAGCAGGGACAGAGAGAACACTGAAGCTTTCTTT.

The CDR3 spells CASSWGTGRSNQPQHF. The CDR3 DNA sequence: TGTGCCAGCAGCTGGGGGACAGGGAGGTCCAATCAGCCCCAGCATTTT. The chain joins TRBV5-6 to TRBJ1-5, with 9 bases fitting TRBD1. The CDR3 contains 16 residues. The germline gives CDR1 SGHDT, CDR2 YYEEEE. The junction had 7 bases not matched to a gene; V was cut back by 3 bases and J by 3 bases.

This clone was detected once. CDR3 residues: CASSGGTGELFF. The DNA of the CDR3 is TGTGCCAGCTCCGGGGGCACCGGGGAGCTGTTTTTT. V usage is TRBV18 and J usage is TRBJ2-2, with D maybe TRBD2 (6 bases). The CDR3 sequence is 12 residues long. In germline, CDR1 is KGHSH, CDR2 LQKENI. Trimming removed 6 bases at V and 4 bases at J, with 6 bases between.

The chain employs TRBV20-1 and TRBJ1-6, with a weak D call TRBD1 (5 bases). Trimming took off 7 bases at V and 12 bases at J, with 13 bases between the two ends. The CDR3 runs to 11 residues. Germline CDR1 DFQATT, CDR2 SNEGSKA (reference sequence). The CDR3 nucleotides read TGCAGTGTTACCTCAGGGAGACCCCTCCACTTT. As protein: CSVTSGRPLHF.

The rearrangement joins TRBV11-2 to TRBJ2-7, with 10 bases that match TRBD1. Germline lookup yields CDR1 SGHAT and CDR2 FQNNGV. J was trimmed by 6 bases and V by 5 bases; bases with no gene match: 7. The CDR3 spans 14 residues. CDR3 nucleotide sequence: TGTGCCAGCAGCACCCGGGACAGGGGCGGCGAGCAGTACTTC. This translates into CASSTRDRGGEQYF.

The V gene is TRBV5-4, the J gene TRBJ1-5, with TRBD1 matching 7 bases. V lost 0 bases and J lost 3; bases outside the gene matches: 3. The CDR3 runs 15 residues. Germline assignment: CDR1 SGHNT and CDR2 YYREEE (reference sequence). CDR3 DNA sequence: TGTGCCAGCAGCTTGGACAGGGGATTCAATCAGCCCCAGCATTTT. The encoded protein is CASSLDRGFNQPQHF.

CDR3 region: CASSLNGNSNQPQHF. DNA of the CDR3: TGCGCCAGCAGCTTGAACGGGAATAGCAATCAGCCCCAGCATTTT. This chain links TRBV5-1 with TRBJ1-5; D is unclear. The germline gives CDR1 SGHRS, CDR2 YFSETQ. The CDR3 has 15 amino acids. Trimming cost V 1 base and J 0 bases, with 8 bases left between them.

The V gene is TRBV11-2, the J gene TRBJ2-5, with 9 nucleotides matching TRBD2. The J segment lost 5 bases and the V segment lost 5 bases, leaving 12 bases of the junction unmatched. This CDR3 is 16 amino acids long. The germline V gene encodes CDR1 SGHAT and CDR2 FQNNGV. CDR3 sequence: CASSLGLALKGETQYF. The CDR3 region has the DNA TGTGCCAGCAGCCTCGGACTAGCGCTTAAGGGGGAGACCCAGTACTTC.

This rearrangement joins TRBV9 to TRBJ2-1; TRBD2 matches at 7 bases. The junction had 8 bases not matched to a gene; V was cut back by 3 bases and J by 5 bases. From germline, CDR1 is SGDLS and CDR2 YYNGEE. CDR3 length: 15 amino acids. The chain's CDR3 is CASSARLAGHNEQFF. CDR3 bases: TGTGCCAGCAGCGCCCGACTAGCAGGTCACAATGAGCAGTTCTTC.

There are a few counts of this clone. The CDR3 sequence: CASSGGTSNEKLFF. In nucleotides, the CDR3 is TGTGCCAGCAGCGGGGGGACATCGAATGAAAAACTGTTTTTT. The chain joins TRBV9 to TRBJ1-4; a possible D gene is TRBD1 (6 bases). CDR3 size: 14 residues. Germline V gives CDR1 SGDLS, CDR2 YYNGEE. The V end lost 3 bases, the J end lost 5 bases, and 11 bases lay between the germline ends.